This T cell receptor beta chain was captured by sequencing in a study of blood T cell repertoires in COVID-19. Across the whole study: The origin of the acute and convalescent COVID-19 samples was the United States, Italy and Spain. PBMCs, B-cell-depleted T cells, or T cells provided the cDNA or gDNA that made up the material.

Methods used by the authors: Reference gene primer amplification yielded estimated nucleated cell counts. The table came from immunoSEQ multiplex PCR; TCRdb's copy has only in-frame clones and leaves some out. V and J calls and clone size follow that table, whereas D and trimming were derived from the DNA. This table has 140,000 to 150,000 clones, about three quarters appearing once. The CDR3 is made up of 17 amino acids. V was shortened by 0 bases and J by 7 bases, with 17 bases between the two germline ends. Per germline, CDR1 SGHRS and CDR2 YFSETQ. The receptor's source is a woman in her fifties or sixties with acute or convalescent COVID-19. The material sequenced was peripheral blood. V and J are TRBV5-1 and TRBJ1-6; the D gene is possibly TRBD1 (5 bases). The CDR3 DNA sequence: TGCGCCAGCAGCTTGGGGCAAGGTGGGGGAGGAAATTCACCCCTCCACTTT. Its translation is CASSLGQGGGGNSPLHF.